The TCR beta chain described here comes from a study of CD8 T cells in ankylosing spondylitis. This CDR3 has 14 residues. The germline gives CDR1 SGHTA, CDR2 FQGTGA. Deletions cut 5 bases from V and 7 bases from J, with 15 bases between. Ten or more counts support this clonotype. Construction of TCR beta libraries was performed using quantitative 5'-RACE with molecular barcodes. TCRdb re-called the 5' RACE reads through MiXCR, storing one row per CDR3 protein. Altogether 25,000 to 35,000 distinct CDR3 sequences are present, 12% to 15% being singletons, with the ten largest covering 30% to 40%. The gene calls are TRBV7-3 and TRBJ2-1; D uncertain. Material: blood. The TCR sequence derives from a male donor with ankylosing spondylitis or in good health (not recorded which). The CDR3 protein is CASSVDSLRNEQFF. Written as DNA, the CDR3 is TGTGCCAGCAGCGTTGATTCCCTACGGAATGAGCAGTTCTTC.